This TCR beta chain is from a study of blood T cell repertoires in COVID-19. Looking at the study overall: Sites in the United States, Italy and Spain provided acute and convalescent COVID-19 samples. T cells, B-cell-depleted T cells, or PBMCs provided the cDNA or gDNA that served as material.

V was clipped by 3 bases and J by 5 bases, with 5 bases between them. CDR1 ENHRY and CDR2 SYGVKD come from the germline V gene. This CDR3 has 13 amino acids. Per the original data handling: Nucleated cell number was recorded as an estimate derived from reference gene primer amplification. Assay: immunoSEQ multiplex PCR; the TCRdb copy retains only in-frame clones and omits some. V, J and clone size reflect that table, while D and trimming were determined from the DNA. The sample contains roughly 86,000 clones, over 80% of which appear only once. Sample: peripheral blood. The receptor comes from a woman in her seventies with acute or convalescent COVID-19. The genes are TRBV10-3 and TRBJ1-6, with D unresolved. The CDR3 is CAISEQHNSPLHF. In DNA, the CDR3 is TGTGCCATCAGTGAACAGCATAATTCACCCCTCCACTTT.